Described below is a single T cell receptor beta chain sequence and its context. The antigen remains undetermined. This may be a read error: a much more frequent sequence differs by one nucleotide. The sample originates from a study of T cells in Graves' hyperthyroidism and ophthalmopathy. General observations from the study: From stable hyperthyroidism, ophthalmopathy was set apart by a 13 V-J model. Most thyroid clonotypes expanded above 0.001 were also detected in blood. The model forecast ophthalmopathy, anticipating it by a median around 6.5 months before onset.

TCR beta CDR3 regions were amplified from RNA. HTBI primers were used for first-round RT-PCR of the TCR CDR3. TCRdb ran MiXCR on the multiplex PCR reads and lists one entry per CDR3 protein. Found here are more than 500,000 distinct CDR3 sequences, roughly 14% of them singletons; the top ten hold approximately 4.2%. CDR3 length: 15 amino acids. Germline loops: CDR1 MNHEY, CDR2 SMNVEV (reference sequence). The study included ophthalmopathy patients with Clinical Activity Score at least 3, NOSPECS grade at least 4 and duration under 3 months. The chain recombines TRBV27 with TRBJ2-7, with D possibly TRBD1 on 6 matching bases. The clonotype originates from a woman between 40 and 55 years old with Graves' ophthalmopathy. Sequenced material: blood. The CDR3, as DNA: TGTGCCAGCAGTTTTTCTCCCGGGACAATCTACAAGCAGTACTTC. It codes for CASSFSPGTIYKQYF.